This TCR beta chain was recovered during a study of CD8+ T cells in alopecia areata. For the study at large: Tofacitinib was taken orally by treated patients, and the dose was 5 to 10 mg twice daily.

Germline V CDR1 and CDR2: GTSNPN, SVGIG (reference sequence). This CDR3 contains 12 residues. Trimming removed 3 bases at V and 0 bases at J, with 5 bases between. The sample's treatment: oral pan-JAK inhibitor, 5-10 mg twice daily. Those with alopecia areata gave lesional scalp punch biopsies and peripheral blood. A word on this clone: The identical CDR3 is also encoded by other nucleotide sequences in the sample.

Sequencing used cDNA as its template, made by extracting RNA and reverse transcribing it. Only in-frame clones appear in the TCRdb table, and some are missing; sequencing was by immunoSEQ multiplex PCR. The table includes under 250,000 clones, around three fifths detected once. The sequenced sample was CD4+ T cells sorted from blood, obtained at week 4, from a patient treated with tofacitinib. This TCR was sampled from a human donor with alopecia areata. The chain uses TRBV30 and TRBJ1-1, with D unclear. This chain's CDR3 is CAWRGMNTEAFF. In nucleotides, the CDR3 is TGTGCCTGGAGGGGTATGAACACTGAAGCTTTCTTT.